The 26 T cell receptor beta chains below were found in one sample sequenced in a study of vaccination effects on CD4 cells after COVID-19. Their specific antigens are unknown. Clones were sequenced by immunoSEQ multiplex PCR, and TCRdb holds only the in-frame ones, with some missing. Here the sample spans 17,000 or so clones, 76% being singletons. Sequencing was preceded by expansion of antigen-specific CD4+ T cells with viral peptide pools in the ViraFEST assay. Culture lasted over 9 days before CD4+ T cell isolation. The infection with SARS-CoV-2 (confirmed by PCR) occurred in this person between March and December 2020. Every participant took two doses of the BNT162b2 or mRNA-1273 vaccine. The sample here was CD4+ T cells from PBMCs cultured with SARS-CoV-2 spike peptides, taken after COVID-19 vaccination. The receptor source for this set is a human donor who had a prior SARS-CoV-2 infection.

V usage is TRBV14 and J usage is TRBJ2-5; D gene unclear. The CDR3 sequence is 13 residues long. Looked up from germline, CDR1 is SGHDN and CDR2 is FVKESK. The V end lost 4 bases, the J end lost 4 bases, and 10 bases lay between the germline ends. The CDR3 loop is CASSRGLGETQYF. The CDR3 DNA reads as TGTGCCAGCAGCCGGGGTTTGGGAGAGACCCAGTACTTC.

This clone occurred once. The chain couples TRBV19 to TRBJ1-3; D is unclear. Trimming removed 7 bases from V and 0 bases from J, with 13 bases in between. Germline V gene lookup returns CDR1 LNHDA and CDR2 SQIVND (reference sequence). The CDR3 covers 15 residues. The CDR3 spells CASKTYVNSGNTIYF. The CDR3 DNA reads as TGTGCCAGTAAAACCTACGTCAACTCTGGAAACACCATATATTTT.

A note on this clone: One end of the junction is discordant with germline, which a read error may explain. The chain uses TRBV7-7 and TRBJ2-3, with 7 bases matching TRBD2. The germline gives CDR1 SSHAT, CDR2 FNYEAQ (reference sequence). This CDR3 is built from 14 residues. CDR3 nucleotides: TGTGCTAGCAGCTTAGGGACTAACACAGATACGCAGTATTTT. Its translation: CASSLGTNTDTQYF.

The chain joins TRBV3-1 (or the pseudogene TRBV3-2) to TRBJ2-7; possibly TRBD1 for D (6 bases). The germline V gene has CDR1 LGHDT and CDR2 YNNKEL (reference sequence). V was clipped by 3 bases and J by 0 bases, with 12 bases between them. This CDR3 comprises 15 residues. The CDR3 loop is CASSHAWDTSYEQYF. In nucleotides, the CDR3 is TGTGCCAGCAGCCACGCCTGGGACACCTCCTACGAGCAGTACTTC.

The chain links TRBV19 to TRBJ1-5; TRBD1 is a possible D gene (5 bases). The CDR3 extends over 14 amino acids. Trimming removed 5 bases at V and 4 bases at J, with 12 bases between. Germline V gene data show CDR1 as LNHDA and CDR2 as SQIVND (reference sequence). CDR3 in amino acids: CASSSTGGNQPQHF. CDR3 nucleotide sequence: TGTGCCAGTAGTTCCACAGGAGGAAATCAGCCCCAGCATTTT.

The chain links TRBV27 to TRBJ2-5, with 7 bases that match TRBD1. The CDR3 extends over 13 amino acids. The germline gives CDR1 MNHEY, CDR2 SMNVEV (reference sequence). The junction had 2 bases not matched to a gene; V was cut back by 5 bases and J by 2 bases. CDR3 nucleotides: TGTGCCAGCAGTCGGACAGGTCAAGAGACCCAGTACTTC. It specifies CASSRTGQETQYF.

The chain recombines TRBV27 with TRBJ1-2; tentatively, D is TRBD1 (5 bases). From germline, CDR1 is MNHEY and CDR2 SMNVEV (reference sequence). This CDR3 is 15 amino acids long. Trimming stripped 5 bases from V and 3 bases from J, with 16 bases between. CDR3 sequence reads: CASSPSWEGYYGYTF. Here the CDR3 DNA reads TGTGCCAGCAGTCCCTCCTGGGAGGGGTACTATGGCTACACCTTC.

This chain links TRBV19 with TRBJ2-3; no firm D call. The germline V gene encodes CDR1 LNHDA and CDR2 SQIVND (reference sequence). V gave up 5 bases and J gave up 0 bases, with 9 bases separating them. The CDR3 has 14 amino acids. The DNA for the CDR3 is TGTGCCAGTAGTTACTCCACTAGCACAGATACGCAGTATTTT. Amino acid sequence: CASSYSTSTDTQYF. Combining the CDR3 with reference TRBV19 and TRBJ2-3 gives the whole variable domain DGGITQSPKYLFRKEGQNVTLSCEQNLNHDAMYWYRQDPGQGLRLIYYSQIVNDFQKGDIAEGYSVSREKKESFPLTVTSAQKNPTAFYLCASSYSTSTDTQYFGPGTRLTVL.

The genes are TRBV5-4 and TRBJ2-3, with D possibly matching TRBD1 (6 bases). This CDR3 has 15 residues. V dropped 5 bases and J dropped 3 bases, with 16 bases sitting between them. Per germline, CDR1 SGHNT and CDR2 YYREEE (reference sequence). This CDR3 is CASSHGPGVTDTQYF. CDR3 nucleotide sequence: TGTGCCAGCAGTCATGGCCCAGGGGTGACAGATACGCAGTATTTT.

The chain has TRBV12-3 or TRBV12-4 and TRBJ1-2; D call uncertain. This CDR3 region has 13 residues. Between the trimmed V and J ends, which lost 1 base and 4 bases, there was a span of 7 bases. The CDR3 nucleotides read TGTGCCAGCAGTTTAGGGAAATCCTATGGCTACACCTTC. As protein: CASSLGKSYGYTF.

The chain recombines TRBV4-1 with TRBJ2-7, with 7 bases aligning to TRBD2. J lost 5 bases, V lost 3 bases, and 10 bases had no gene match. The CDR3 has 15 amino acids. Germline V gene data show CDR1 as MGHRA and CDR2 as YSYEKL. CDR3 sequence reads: CASSHKAGTKNEQYF. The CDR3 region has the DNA TGCGCCAGCAGCCATAAGGCCGGGACTAAAAACGAGCAGTACTTC.

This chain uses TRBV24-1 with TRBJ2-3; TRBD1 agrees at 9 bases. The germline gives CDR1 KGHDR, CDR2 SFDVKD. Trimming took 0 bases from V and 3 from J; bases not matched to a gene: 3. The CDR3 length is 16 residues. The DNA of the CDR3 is TGTGCCACCAGTGATTTGAGTGGGACAGGGACAGATACGCAGTATTTT. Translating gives CATSDLSGTGTDTQYF.

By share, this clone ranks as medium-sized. CDR3 sequence: CASSLGAYEQYF. The DNA of the CDR3 is TGCGCCAGCAGTCTGGGGGCCTACGAGCAGTACTTC. The genes are TRBV5-1 and TRBJ2-7, with D possibly called TRBD1 or TRBD2 (5 bases each). Trimming cost V 5 bases and J 2 bases, with 8 bases left between them. The germline V gene encodes CDR1 SGHRS and CDR2 YFSETQ. This CDR3 has 12 residues.

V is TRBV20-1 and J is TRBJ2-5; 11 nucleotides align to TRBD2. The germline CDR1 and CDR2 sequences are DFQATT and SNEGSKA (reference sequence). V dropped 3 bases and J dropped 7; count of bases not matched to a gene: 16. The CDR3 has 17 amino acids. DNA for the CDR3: TGCAGTGCTAGTACTAGCGGGAGTCTAAGTTTAGCGGGGACCCAGTACTTC. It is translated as CSASTSGSLSLAGTQYF.

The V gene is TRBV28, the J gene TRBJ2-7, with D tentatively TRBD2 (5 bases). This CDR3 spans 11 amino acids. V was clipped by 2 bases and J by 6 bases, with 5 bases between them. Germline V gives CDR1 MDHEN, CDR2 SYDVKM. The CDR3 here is CASSLEGEQYF. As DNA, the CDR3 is TGTGCCAGCAGTTTAGAGGGCGAGCAGTACTTC. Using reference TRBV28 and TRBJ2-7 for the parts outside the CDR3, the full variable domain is DVKVTQSSRYLVKRTGEKVFLECVQDMDHENMFWYRQDPGLGLRLIYFSYDVKMKEKGDIPEGYSVSREKKERFSLILESASTNQTSMYLCASSLEGEQYFGPGTRLTVT.

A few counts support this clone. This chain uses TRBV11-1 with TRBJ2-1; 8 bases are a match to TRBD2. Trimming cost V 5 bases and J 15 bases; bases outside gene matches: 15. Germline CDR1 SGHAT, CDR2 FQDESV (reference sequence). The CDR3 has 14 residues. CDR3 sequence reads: CASSPRTSTGSTFF. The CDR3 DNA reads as TGTGCCAGCAGCCCCCGGACTAGCACGGGAAGTACGTTCTTC.

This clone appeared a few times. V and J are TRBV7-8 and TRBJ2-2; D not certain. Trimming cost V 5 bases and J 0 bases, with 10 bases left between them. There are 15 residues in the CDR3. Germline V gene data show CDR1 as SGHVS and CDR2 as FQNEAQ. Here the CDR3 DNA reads TGTGCCAGCAGCCCCCGCCGGGCGAACACCGGGGAGCTGTTTTTT. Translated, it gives CASSPRRANTGELFF.

The CDR3 region has the DNA TGTGCCTGGAGTGTAGGACAGGCTAACTATGGCTACACCTTC. Translated, it gives CAWSVGQANYGYTF. V gene TRBV30 combines with J gene TRBJ1-2; 7 nucleotides match TRBD1. The CDR3 totals 14 residues. Germline values: CDR1 GTSNPN, CDR2 SVGIG (reference sequence). V trimming: 0 bases; J trimming: 0 bases; junction bases outside the gene matches: 1.

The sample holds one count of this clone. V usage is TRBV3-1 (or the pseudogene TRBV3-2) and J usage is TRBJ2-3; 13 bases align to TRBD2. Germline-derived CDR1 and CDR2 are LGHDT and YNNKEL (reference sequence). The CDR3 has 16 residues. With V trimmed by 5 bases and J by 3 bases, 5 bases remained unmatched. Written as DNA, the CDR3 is TGTGCCAGCAGCTTCCCGGGACTAGCGGGGACAGATACGCAGTATTTT. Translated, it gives CASSFPGLAGTDTQYF.

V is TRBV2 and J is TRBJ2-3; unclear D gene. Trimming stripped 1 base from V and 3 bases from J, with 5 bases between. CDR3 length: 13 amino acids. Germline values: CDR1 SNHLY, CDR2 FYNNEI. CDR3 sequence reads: CASSEGPTDTQYF. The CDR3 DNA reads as TGTGCCAGCAGTGAAGGCCCAACAGATACGCAGTATTTT.

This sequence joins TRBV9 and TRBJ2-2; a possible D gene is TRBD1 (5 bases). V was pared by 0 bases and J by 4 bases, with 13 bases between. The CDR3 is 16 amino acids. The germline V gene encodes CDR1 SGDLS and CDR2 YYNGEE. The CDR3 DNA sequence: TGTGCCAGCAGCGTAGCCGACAGAAGCCGCACCGGGGAGCTGTTTTTT. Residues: CASSVADRSRTGELFF.

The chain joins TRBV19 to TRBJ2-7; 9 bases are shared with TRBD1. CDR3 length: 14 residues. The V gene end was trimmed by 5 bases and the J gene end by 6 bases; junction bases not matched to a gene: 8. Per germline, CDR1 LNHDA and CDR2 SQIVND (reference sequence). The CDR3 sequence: CASSPTGGDGEQYF. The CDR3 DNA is TGTGCCAGTAGTCCCACAGGGGGCGACGGCGAGCAGTACTTC.

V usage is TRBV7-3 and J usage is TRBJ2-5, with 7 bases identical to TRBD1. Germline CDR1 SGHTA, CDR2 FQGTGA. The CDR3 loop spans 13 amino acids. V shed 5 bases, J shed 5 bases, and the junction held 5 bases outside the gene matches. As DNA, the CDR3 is TGTGCCAGCAGCCGACAGGGCTGGGAGACCCAGTACTTC. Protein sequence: CASSRQGWETQYF. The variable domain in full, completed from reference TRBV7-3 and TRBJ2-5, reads GAGVSQTPSNKVTEKGKYVELRCDPISGHTALYWYRQSLGQGPEFLIYFQGTGAADDSGLPNDRFFAVRPEGSVSTLKIQRTERGDSAVYLCASSRQGWETQYFGPGTRLLVL.

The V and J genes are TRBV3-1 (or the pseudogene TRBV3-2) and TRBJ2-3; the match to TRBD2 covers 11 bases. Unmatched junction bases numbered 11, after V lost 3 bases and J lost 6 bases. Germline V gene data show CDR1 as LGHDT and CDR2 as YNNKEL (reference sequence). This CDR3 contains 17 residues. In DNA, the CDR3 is TGTGCCAGCAGCCACTTTAGGACTAGCGGGTCGGGGGATACGCAGTATTTT. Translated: CASSHFRTSGSGDTQYF.

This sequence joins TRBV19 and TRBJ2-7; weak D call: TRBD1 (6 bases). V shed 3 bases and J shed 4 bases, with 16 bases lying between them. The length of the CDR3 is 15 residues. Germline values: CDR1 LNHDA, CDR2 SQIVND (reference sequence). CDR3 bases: TGTGCCAGTAGTATGGCCCCGGGACACCTATACGAGCAGTACTTC. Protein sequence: CASSMAPGHLYEQYF.

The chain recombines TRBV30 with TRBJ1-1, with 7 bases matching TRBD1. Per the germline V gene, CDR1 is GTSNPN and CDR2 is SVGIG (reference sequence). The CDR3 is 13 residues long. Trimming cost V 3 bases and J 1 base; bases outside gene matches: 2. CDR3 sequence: CAWRGQQNTEAFF. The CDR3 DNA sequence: TGTGCCTGGAGGGGACAGCAGAACACTGAAGCTTTCTTT.